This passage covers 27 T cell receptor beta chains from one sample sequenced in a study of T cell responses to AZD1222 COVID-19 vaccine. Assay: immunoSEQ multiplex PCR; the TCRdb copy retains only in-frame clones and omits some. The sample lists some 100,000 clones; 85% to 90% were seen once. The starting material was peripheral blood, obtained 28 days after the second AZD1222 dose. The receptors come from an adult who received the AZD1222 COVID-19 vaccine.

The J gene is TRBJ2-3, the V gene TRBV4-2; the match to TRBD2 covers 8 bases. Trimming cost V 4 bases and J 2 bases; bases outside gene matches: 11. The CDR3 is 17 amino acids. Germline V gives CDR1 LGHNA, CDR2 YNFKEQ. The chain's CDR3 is CASSPTPERGYTDTQYF. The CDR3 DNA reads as TGTGCCAGCAGCCCGACCCCCGAGCGGGGGTACACAGATACGCAGTATTTT.

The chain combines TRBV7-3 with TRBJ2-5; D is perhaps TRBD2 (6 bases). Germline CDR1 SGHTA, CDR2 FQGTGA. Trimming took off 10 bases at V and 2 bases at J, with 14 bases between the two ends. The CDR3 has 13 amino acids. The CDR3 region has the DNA TGTGCCACCGCACGGGGGATTCAAGAGACCCAGTACTTC. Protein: CATARGIQETQYF. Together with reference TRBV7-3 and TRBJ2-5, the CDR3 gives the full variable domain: GAGVSQTPSNKVTEKGKYVELRCDPISGHTALYWYRQSLGQGPEFLIYFQGTGAADDSGLPNDRFFAVRPEGSVSTLKIQRTERGDSAVYLCATARGIQETQYFGPGTRLLVL.

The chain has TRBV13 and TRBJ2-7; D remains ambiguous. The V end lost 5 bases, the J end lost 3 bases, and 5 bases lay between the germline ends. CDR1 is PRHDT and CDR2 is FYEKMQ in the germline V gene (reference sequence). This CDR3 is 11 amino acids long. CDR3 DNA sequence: TGTGCCAGCAGCCGAAACTACGAGCAGTACTTC. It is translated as CASSRNYEQYF.

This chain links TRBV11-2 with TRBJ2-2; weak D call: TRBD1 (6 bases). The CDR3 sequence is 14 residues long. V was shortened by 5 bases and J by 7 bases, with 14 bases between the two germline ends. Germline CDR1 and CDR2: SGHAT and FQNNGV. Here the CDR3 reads CASSLGTSRGELFF. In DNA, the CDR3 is TGTGCCAGCAGCCTCGGGACAAGCCGCGGGGAGCTGTTTTTT.

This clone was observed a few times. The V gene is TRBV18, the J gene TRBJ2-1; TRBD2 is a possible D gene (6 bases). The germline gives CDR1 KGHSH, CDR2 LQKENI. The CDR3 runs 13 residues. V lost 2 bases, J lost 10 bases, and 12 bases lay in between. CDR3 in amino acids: CASSPDPSVEQFF. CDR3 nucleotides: TGTGCCAGCTCACCAGATCCTAGCGTGGAGCAGTTCTTC. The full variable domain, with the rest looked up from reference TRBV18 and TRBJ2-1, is NAGVMQNPRHLVRRRGQEARLRCSPMKGHSHVYWYRQLPEEGLKFMVYLQKENIIDESGMPKERFSAEFPKEGPSILRIQQVVRGDSAAYFCASSPDPSVEQFFGPGTRLTVL.

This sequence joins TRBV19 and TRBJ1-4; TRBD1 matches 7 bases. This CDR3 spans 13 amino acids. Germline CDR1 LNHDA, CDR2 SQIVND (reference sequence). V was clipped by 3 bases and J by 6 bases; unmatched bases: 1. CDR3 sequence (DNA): TGTGCCAGTAGTATTCAGGGGGATGAAAAACTGTTTTTT. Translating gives CASSIQGDEKLFF.

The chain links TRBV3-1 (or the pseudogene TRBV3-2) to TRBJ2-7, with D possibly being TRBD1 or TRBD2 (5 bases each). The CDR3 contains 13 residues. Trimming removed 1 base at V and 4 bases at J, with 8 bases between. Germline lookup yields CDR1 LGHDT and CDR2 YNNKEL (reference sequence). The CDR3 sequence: CASSQGEGYEQYF. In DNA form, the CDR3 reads TGTGCCAGCAGCCAAGGTGAGGGGTACGAGCAGTACTTC.

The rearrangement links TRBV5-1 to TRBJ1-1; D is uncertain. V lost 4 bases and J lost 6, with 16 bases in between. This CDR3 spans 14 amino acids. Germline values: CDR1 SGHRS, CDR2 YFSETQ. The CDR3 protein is CASSQDSRRAEAFF. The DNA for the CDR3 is TGCGCCAGCAGCCAGGACTCCCGCCGCGCTGAAGCTTTCTTT.

In nucleotides, the CDR3 is TGTGCCAGCTCACCACCACAGGGTTTTGCTGAAGCTTTCTTT. This sequence encodes CASSPPQGFAEAFF. The chain is built from TRBV18 and TRBJ1-1; D is perhaps TRBD1 (6 bases). The ends were cut back, 0 bases at V and 6 bases at J, with 11 bases in the middle. Per the germline V gene, CDR1 is KGHSH and CDR2 is LQKENI. This CDR3 has 14 amino acids.

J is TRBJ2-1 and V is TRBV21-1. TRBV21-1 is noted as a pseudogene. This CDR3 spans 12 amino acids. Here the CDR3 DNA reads TGTGCCAGCCCCCAATTGGTGAATGAGCAGTTCTTC. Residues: CASPQLVNEQFF.

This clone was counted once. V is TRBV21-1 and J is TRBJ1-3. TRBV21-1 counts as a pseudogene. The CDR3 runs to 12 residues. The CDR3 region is CARPGAGNTIYF. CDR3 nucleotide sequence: TGTGCCCGCCCGGGCGCTGGAAACACCATATATTTT.

The CDR3 DNA reads as TGTGCCAGCTCACCCGGGACAGAGAACACTGAAGCTTTCTTT. Protein sequence: CASSPGTENTEAFF. V usage is TRBV18 and J usage is TRBJ1-1, with 7 positions matching TRBD1. Trimming cost V 3 bases and J 1 base; bases outside gene matches: 2. The V gene's germline CDR1 is KGHSH and CDR2 LQKENI. There are 14 residues in the CDR3.

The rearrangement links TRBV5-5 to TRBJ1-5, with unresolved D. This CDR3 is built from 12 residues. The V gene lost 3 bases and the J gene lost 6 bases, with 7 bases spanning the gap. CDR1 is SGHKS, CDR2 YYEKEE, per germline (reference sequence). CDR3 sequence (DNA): TGTGCCAGCAGCTCGATCGGTCAGCCCCAGCATTTT. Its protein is CASSSIGQPQHF.

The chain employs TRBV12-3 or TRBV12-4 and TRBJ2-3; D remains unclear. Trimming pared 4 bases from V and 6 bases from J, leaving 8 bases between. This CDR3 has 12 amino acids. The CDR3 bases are TGTGCCAGCAGTTGGTTAGGGGATACGCAGTATTTT. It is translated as CASSWLGDTQYF.

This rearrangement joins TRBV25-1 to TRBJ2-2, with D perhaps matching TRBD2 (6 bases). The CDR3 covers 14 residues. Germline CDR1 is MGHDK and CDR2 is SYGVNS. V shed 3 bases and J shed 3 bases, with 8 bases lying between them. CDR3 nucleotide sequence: TGTGCCAGCAGTGATTGGAGGGACACCGGGGAGCTGTTTTTT. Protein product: CASSDWRDTGELFF.

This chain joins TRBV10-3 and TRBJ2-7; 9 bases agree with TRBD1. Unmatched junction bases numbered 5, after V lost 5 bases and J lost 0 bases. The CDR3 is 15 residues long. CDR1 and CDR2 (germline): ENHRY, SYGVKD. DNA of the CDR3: TGTGCCATCAGTACCGGGACAGGGACCTCCTACGAGCAGTACTTC. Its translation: CAISTGTGTSYEQYF.

CDR3 DNA: TGTGCCAGCAGTGTACCCGGGACAGGCCTTGGAAACACCATATATTTT. Translated: CASSVPGTGLGNTIYF. J is TRBJ1-3 and V is TRBV6-1; 8 nucleotides agree with TRBD1. This CDR3 region has 16 residues. V gave up 4 bases and J gave up 3 bases; unmatched junction bases: 8. Germline loops: CDR1 MNHNS, CDR2 SASEGT.

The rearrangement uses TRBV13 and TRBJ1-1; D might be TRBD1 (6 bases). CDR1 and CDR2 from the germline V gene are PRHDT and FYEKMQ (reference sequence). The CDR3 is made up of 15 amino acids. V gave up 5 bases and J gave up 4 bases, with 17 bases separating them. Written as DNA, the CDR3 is TGTGCCAGCAGCCTCTCGCAGGGGTATGGCACTGAAGCTTTCTTT. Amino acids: CASSLSQGYGTEAFF.

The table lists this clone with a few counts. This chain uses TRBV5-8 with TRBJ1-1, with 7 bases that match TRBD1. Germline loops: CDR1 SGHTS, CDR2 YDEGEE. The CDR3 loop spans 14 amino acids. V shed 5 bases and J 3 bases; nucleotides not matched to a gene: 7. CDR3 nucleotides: TGTGCCAGCAGAGTTGACAGGGAGGACACTGAAGCTTTCTTT. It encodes CASRVDREDTEAFF. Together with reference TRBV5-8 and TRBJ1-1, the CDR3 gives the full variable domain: EAGVTQSPTHLIKTRGQQATLRCSPISGHTSVYWYQQALGLGLQFLLWYDEGEERNRGNFPPRFSGRQFPNYSSELNVNALELEDSALYLCASRVDREDTEAFFGQGTRLTVV.

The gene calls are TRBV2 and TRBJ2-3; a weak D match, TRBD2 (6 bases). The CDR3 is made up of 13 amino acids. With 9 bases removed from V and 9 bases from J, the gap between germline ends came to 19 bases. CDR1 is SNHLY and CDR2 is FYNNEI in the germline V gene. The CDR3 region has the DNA TGTGCCAGTGGTACGGGACTGAGTGGCACGCAGTATTTT. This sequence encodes CASGTGLSGTQYF.

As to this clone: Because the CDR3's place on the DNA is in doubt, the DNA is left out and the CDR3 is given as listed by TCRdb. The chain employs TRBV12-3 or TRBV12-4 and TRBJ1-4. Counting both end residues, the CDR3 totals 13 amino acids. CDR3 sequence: CASSSSWVENGVF.

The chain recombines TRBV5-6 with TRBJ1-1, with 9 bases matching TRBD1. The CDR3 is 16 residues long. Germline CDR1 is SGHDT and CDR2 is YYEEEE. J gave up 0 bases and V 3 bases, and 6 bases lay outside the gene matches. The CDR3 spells CASSSDRGSMNTEAFF. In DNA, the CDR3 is TGTGCCAGCAGCTCTGACAGGGGGTCTATGAACACTGAAGCTTTCTTT.

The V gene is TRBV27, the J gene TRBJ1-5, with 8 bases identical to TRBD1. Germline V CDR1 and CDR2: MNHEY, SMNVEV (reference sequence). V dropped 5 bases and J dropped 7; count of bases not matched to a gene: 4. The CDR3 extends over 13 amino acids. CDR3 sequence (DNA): TGTGCCAGCAGTGAAACAGGGGGGCAGCCCCAGCATTTT. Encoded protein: CASSETGGQPQHF.

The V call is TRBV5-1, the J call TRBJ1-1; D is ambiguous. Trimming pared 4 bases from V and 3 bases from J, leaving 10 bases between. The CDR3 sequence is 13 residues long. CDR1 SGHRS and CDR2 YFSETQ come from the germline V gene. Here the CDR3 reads CASSPQEDTEAFF. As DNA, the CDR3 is TGCGCCAGCAGCCCTCAAGAAGACACTGAAGCTTTCTTT.

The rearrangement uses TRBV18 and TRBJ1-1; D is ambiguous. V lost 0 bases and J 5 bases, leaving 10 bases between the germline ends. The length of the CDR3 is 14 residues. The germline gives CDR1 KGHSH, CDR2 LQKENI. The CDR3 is CASSPPFSVTEAFF. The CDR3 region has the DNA TGTGCCAGCTCACCACCATTCAGTGTTACTGAAGCTTTCTTT.

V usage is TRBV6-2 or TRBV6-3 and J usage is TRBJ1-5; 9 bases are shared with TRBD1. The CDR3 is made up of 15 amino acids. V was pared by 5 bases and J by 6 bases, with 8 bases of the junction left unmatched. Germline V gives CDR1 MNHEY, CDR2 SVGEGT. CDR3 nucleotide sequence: TGTGCCAGCAGTAAAGTCCGGGACAGGGTTCAGCCCCAGCATTTT. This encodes CASSKVRDRVQPQHF.

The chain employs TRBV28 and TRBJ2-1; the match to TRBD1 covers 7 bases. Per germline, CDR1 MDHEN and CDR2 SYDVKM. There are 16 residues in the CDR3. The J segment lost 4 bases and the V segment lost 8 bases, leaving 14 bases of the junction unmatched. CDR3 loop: CASVWGSRDRYNEQFF. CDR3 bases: TGTGCCAGCGTTTGGGGAAGTCGGGACAGATACAATGAGCAGTTCTTC.